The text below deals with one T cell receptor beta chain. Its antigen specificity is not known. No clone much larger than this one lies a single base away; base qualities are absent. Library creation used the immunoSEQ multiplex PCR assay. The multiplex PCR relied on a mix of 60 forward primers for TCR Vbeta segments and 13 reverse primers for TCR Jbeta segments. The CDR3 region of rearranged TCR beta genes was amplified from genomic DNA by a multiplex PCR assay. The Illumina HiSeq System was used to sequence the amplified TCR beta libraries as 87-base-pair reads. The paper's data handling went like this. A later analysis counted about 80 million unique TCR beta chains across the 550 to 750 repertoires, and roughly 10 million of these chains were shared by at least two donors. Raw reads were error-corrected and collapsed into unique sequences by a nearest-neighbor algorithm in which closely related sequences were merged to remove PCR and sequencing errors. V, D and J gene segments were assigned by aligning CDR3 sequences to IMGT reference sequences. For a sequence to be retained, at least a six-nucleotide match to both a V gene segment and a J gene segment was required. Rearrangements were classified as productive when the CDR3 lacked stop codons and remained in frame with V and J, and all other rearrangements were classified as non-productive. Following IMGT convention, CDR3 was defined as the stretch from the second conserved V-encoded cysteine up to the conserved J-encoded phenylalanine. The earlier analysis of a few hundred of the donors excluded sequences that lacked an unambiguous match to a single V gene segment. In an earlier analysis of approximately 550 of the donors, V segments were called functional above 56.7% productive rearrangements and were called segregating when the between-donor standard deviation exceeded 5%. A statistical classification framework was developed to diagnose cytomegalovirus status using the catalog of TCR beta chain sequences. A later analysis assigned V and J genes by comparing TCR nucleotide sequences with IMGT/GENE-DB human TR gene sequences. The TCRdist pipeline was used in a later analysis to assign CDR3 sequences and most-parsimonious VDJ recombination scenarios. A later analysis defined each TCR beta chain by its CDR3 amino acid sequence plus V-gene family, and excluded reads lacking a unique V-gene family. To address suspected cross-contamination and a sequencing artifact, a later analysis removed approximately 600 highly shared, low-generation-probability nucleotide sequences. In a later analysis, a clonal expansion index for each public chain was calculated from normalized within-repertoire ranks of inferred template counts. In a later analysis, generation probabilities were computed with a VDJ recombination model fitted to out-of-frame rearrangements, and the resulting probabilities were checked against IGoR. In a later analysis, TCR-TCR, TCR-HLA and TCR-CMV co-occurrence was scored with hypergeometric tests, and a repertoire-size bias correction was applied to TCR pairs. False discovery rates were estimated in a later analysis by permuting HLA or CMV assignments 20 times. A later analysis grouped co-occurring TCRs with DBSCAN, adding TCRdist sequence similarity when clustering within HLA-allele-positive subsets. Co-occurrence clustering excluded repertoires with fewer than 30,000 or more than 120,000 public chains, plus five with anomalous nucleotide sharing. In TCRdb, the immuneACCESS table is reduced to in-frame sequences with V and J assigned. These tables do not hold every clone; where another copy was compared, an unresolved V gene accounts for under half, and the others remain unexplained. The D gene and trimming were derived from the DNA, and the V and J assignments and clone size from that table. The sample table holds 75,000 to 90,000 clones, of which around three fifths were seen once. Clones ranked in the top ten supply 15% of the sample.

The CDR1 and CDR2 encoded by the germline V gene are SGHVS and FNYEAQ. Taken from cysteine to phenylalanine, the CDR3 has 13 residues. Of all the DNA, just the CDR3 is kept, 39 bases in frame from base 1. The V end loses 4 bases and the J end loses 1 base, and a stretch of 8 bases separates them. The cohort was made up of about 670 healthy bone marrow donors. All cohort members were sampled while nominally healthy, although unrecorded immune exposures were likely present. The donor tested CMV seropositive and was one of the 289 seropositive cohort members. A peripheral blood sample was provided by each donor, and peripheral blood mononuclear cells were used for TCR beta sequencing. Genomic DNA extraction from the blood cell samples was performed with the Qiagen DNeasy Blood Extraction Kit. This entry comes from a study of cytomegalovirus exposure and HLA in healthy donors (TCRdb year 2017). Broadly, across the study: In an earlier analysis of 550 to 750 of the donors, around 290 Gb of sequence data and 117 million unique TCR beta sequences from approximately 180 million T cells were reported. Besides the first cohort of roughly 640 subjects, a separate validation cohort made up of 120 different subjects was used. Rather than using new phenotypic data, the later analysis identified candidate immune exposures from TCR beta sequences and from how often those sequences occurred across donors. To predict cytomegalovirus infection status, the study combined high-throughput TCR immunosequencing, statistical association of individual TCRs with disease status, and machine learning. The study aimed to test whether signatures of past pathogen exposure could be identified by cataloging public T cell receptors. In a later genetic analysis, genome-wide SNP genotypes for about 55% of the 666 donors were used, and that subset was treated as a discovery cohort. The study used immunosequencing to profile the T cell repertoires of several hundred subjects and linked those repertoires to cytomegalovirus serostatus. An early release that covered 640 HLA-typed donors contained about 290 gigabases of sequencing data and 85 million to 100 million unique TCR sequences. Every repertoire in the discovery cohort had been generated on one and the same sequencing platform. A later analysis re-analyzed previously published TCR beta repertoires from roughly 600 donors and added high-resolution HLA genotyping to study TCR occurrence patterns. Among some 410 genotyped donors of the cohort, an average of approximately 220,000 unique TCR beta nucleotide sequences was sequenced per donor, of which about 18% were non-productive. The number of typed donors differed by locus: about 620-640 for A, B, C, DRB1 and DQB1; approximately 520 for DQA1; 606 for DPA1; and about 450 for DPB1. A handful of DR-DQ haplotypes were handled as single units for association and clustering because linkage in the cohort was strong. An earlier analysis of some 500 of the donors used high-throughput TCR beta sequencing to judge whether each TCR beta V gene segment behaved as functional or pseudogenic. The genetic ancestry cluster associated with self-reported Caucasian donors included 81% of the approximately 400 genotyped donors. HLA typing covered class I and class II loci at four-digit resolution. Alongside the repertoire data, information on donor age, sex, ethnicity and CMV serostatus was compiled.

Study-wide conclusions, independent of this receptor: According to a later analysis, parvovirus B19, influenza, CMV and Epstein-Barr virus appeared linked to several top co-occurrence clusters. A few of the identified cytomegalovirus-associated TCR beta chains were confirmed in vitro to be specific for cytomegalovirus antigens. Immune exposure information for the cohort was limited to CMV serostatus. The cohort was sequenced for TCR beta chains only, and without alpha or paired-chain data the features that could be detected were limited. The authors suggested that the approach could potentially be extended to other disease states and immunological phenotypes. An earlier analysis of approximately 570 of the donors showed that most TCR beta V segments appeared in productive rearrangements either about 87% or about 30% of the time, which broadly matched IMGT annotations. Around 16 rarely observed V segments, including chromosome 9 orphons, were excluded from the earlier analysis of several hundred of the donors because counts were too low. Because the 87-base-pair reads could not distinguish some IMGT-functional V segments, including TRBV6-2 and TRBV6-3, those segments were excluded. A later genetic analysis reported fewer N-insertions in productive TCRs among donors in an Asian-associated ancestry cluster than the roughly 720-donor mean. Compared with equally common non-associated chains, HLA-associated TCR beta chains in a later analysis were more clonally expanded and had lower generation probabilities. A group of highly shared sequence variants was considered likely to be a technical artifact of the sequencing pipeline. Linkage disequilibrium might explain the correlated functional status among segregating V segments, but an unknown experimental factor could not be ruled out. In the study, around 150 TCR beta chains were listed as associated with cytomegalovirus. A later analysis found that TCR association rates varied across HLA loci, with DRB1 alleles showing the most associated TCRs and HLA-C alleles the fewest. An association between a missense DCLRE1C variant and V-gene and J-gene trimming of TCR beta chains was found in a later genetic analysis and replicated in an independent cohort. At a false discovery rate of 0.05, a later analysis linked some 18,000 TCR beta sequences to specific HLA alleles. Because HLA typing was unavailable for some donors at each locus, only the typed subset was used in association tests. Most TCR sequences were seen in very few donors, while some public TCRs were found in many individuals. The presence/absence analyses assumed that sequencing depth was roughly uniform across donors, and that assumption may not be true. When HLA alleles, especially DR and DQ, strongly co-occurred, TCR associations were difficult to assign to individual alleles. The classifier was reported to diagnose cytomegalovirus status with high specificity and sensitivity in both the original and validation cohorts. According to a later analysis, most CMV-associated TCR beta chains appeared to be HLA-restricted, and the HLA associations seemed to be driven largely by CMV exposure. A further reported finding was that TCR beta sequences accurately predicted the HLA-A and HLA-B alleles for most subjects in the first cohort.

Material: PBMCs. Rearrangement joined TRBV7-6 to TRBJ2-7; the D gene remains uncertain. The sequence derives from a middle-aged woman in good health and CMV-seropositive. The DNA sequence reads TGTGCCAGCAGCTCTAGGCGATCCTACGAGCAGTACTTC. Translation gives CASSSRRSYEQYF. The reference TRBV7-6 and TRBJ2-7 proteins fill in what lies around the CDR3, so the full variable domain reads GAGVSQSPRYKVTKRGQDVALRCDPISGHVSLYWYRQALGQGPEFLTYFNYEAQQDKSGLPNDRFSAERPEGSISTLTIQRTEQRDSAMYRCASSSRRSYEQYFGPGTRLTVT.